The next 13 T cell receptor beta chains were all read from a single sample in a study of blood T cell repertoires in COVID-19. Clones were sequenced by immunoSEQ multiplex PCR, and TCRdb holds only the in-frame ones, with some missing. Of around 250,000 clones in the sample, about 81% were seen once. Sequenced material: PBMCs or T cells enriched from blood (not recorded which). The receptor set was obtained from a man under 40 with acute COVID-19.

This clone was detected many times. The CDR3 nucleotides read TGTGCCAGCAGCCAAGAGTTATATAGCAATCAGCCCCAGCATTTT. Translation: CASSQELYSNQPQHF. V is TRBV3-1 (or the pseudogene TRBV3-2) and J is TRBJ1-5; D gene uncertain. Germline-derived CDR1 and CDR2 are LGHDT and YNNKEL (reference sequence). The CDR3 extends over 15 amino acids. Trimming shortened V by 0 bases and J by 0 bases, and 6 bases separated the two germline ends.

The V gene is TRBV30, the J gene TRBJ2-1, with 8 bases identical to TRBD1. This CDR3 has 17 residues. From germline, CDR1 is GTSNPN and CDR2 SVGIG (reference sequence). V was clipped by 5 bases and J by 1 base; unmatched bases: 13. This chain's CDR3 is CAWVPYGTGGSYNEQFF. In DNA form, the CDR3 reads TGTGCCTGGGTTCCCTACGGGACAGGTGGGTCCTACAATGAGCAGTTCTTC. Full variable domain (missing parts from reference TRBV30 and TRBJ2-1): SQTIHQWPATLVQPVGSPLSLECTVEGTSNPNLYWYRQAAGRGLQLLFYSVGIGQISSEVPQNLSASRPQDRQFILSSKKLLLSDSGFYLCAWVPYGTGGSYNEQFFGPGTRLTVL.

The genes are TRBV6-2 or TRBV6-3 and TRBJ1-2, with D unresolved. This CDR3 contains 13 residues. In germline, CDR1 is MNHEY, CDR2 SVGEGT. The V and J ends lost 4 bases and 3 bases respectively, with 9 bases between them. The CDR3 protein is CASSSPPDYGYTF. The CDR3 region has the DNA TGTGCCAGCAGTTCCCCCCCCGACTATGGCTACACCTTC.

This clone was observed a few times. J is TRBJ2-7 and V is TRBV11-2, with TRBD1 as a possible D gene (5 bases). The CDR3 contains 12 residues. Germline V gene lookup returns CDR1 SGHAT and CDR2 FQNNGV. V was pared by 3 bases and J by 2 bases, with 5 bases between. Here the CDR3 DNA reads TGTGCCAGCAGCTTGGACACCTACGAGCAGTACGTC. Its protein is CASSLDTYEQYV.

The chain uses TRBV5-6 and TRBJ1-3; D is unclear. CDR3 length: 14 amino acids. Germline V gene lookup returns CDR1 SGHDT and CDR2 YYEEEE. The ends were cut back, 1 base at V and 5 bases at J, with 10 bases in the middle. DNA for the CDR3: TGTGCCAGCAGCTTGACAGATGCTCGAAACACCATATATTTT. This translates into CASSLTDARNTIYF.

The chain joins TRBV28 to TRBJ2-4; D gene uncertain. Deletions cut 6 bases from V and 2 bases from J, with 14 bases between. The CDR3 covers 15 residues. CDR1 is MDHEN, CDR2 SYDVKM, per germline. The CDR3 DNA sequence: TGTGCCAGCAGCCCCCAGCGACTGCCCAAAAACATTCAGTACTTC. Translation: CASSPQRLPKNIQYF.

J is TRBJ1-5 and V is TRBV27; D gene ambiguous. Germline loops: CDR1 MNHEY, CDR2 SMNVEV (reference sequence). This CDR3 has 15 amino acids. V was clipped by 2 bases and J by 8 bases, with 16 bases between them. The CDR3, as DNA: TGTGCCAGCAGTTTAGGTTGGCAGACTTACGAGCCCCAGCATTTT. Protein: CASSLGWQTYEPQHF.

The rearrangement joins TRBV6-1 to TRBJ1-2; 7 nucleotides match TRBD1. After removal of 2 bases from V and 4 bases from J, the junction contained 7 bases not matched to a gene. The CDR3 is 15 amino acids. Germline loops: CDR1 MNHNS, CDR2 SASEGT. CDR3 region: CASSETRQGAYGYTF. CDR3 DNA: TGTGCCAGCAGTGAAACCCGACAGGGCGCCTATGGCTACACCTTC.

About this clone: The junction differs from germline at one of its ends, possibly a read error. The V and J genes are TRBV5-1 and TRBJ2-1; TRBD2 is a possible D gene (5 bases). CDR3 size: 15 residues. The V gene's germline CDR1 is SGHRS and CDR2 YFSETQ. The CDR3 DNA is TGTGCCAGCAGCTTGACGGGGAAGCTCTACAATGAGCAGTTCTTC. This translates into CASSLTGKLYNEQFF.

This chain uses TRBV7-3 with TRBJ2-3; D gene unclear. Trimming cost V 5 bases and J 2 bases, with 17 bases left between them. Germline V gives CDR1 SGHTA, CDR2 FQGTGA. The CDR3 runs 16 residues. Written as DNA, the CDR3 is TGTGCCAGCAGCCTCCAGGCCACCAGATTCACAGATACGCAGTATTTT. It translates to CASSLQATRFTDTQYF. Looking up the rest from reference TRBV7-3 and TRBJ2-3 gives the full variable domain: GAGVSQTPSNKVTEKGKYVELRCDPISGHTALYWYRQSLGQGPEFLIYFQGTGAADDSGLPNDRFFAVRPEGSVSTLKIQRTERGDSAVYLCASSLQATRFTDTQYFGPGTRLTVL.

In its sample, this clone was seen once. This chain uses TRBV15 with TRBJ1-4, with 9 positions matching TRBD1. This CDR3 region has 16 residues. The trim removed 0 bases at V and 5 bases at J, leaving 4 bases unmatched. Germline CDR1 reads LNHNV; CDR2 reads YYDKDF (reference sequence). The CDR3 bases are TGTGCCACCAGCAGAGACGTGGGGACAGGGAATGAAAAACTGTTTTTT. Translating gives CATSRDVGTGNEKLFF.

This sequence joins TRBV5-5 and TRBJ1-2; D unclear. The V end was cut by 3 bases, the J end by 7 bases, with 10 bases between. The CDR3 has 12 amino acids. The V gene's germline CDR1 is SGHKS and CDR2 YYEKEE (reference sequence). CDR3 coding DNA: TGTGCCAGCAGCTACTCGGGGTTTGGCTACACCTTC. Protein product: CASSYSGFGYTF. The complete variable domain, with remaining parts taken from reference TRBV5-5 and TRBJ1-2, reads DAGVTQSPTHLIKTRGQQVTLRCSPISGHKSVSWYQQVLGQGPQFIFQYYEKEERGRGNFPDRFSARQFPNYSSELNVNALLLGDSALYLCASSYSGFGYTFGSGTRLTVV.

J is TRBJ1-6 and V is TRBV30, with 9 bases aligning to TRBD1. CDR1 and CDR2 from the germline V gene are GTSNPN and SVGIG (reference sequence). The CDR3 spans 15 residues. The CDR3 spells CATGPGTGIGTPLHF. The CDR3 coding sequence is TGTGCTACGGGTCCCGGGACAGGGATCGGGACACCCCTCCACTTT.